This TCR beta chain was obtained from a study of read filtering for tumor transcriptome and immune sequencing. Points from the study as a whole: In IR-seq, single-read clonotypes were around four fifths of clonotypes but around 3.2% of reads. The sorted CD138-negative fraction was a mixed bone marrow immune population, not purified T cells. Without single-read clonotypes, shared clonotype proportions correlated more between IR-seq and RNA-seq. Even smaller IR-seq throughput identified most shared clonotypes.

Notes on this clonotype: Its antigen is undetermined.

Germline lookup yields CDR1 SNHLY and CDR2 FYNNEI. This CDR3 comprises 12 residues. V shed 5 bases, J shed 4 bases, and the junction held 2 bases outside the gene matches. This library used about 400 ng RNA and molecular barcoded adaptors spanning alpha/delta and beta/gamma chains. One entry per CDR3 protein results from TCRdb running MiXCR on the reads. The sample lists 25,000 or so distinct CDR3 sequences, more than 20% seen once, with roughly 15% in the top ten. This sequence joins TRBV2 and TRBJ2-7; 7 bases agree with TRBD1. What was sequenced was a population of CD138-negative cells sorted from bone marrow. The receptor was isolated from a donor at least 40 years old with multiple myeloma. CDR3 in amino acids: CASSQGEYEQYF. The CDR3 coding sequence is TGTGCCAGCAGTCAGGGGGAATACGAGCAGTACTTC.